This is a list of T cell receptor beta chains from one sample in a study of blood T cell repertoires in COVID-19. Clones were sequenced by immunoSEQ multiplex PCR, and TCRdb holds only the in-frame ones, with some missing. The profile covers roughly 77,000 clones, with 80% appearing a single time and around 5.2% taken by the ten largest. Sequencing was carried out using peripheral blood. Receptors were obtained from a woman in her 70s with acute or convalescent COVID-19. CDR3s include the opening cysteine and the closing phenylalanine or tryptophan.

v_gene: TRBV7-9; CDR3aa: CASSSTGDNIQYF
v_gene: TRBV5-8; CDR3aa: CASSGRDTLGHTGELFF
v_gene: TRBV18; CDR3aa: CASSTMGTGGAPYEQYF
v_gene: TRBV19; CDR3aa: CASSTPSTGVAKNIQYF
v_gene: TRBV5-4; CDR3aa: CATNRGRVDYGYTF
v_gene: TRBV7-2; CDR3aa: CASAVDRNTQPQHF
v_gene: TRBV19; CDR3aa: CASSPQNPHQPQHF
v_gene: TRBV7-2; CDR3aa: CASSLAGTSAGNEQFF
v_gene: TRBV5-8; CDR3aa: CASSSTGGAGNTIYF
v_gene: TRBV4-3; CDR3aa: CASSPRINPRPGMTDTQYF
v_gene: TRBV7-8; CDR3aa: CASRDFGSASTDTQYF
v_gene: TRBV3-1/TRBV3-2; CDR3aa: CASSRGQGVNTEAFF
v_gene: TRBV6-2/TRBV6-3; CDR3aa: CASSNREGKSTEAFF
v_gene: TRBV9; CDR3aa: CASSVSDRGYGYTF
v_gene: TRBV11-3; CDR3aa: CASSLQGGRTDTQYF
v_gene: TRBV4-2; CDR3aa: CASSQDKGAVHTF
v_gene: TRBV6-5; CDR3aa: CASSAGTSVIETQYF
v_gene: TRBV7-2; CDR3aa: CASSLDRATGYTF
v_gene: TRBV11-3; CDR3aa: CASSLVHARGYTF
v_gene: TRBV12-5; CDR3aa: CASASPTGWGETQYF
v_gene: TRBV5-4; CDR3aa: CASSLQGNYGYTF
v_gene: TRBV4-2; CDR3aa: CASSQDWEGTKGGYTF
v_gene: TRBV2; CDR3aa: CASSPGMNAYTF
v_gene: TRBV4-2; CDR3aa: CASSREDFQETQYF
v_gene: TRBV12-3/TRBV12-4; CDR3aa: CASNDLGTYGYTF
v_gene: TRBV6-5; CDR3aa: CATRKLAIGNEQFF
v_gene: TRBV5-1; CDR3aa: CASSHPPEAGGRGDTQYF
v_gene: TRBV18; CDR3aa: CASSRDRGDSPLHF
v_gene: TRBV7-9; CDR3aa: CASSPGEGSYKNIQYF
v_gene: TRBV5-6; CDR3aa: CASSRAGTGLYGYTF
v_gene: TRBV3-1/TRBV3-2; CDR3aa: CATQGIDTEAFF
v_gene: TRBV12-3/TRBV12-4; CDR3aa: CASSLVGYGYTF
v_gene: TRBV18; CDR3aa: CASSVQGNSPLHF
v_gene: TRBV2; CDR3aa: CASSEAGGRTGELFF